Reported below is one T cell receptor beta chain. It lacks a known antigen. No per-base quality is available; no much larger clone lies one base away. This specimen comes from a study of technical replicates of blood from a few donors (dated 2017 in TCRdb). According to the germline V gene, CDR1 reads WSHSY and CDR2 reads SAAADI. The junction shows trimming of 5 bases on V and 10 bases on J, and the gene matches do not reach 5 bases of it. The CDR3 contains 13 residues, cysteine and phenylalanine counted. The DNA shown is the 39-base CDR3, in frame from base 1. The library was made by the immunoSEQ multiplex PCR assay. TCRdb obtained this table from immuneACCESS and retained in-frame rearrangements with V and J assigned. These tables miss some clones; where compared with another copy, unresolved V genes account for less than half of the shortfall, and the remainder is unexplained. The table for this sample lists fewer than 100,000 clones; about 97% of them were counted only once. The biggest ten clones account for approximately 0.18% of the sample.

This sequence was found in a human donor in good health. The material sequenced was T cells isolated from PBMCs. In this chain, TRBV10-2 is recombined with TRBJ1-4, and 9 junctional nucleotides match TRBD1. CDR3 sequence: CASSRTGEGKLFF. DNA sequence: TGCGCCAGCAGTCGGACAGGGGAGGGAAAACTGTTTTTT.